The 17 T cell receptor beta chains below were found in one sample sequenced in a study of T cells in Graves' hyperthyroidism and ophthalmopathy. Amplification targeted TCR beta CDR3 regions from RNA transcripts. HTBI primers were used for first-round RT-PCR of the TCR CDR3. A single record per CDR3 protein comes from TCRdb applying MiXCR to the multiplex PCR reads. Of a few hundred thousand distinct CDR3 sequences in the sample, more than 12% were seen once. The sequencing input was blood. Receptor source: a woman in her 30s with Graves' ophthalmopathy.

The sample holds many counts of this clonotype. The chain joins TRBV3-1 to TRBJ2-1; 10 bases align to TRBD2. CDR1 is LGHDT and CDR2 is YNNKEL in the germline V gene (reference sequence). The CDR3 has 16 amino acids. With V trimmed by 0 bases and J by 8 bases, 7 bases remained unmatched. CDR3 protein: CASSQDGKRGGYEQFF. In DNA, the CDR3 is TGTGCCAGCAGCCAAGATGGGAAGCGGGGGGGCTATGAGCAGTTCTTC.

This sequence joins TRBV15 and TRBJ2-2; D gene unclear. The CDR3 is 15 residues long. The ends were cut back, 1 base at V and 8 bases at J, with 14 bases in the middle. Germline assignment: CDR1 LNHNV and CDR2 YYDKDF (reference sequence). The CDR3 DNA reads TGTGCCACCAGCAGAGGATTGTCCGGGCTAGGGGAGCTGTTTTTT. Translation gives CATSRGLSGLGELFF.

This clonotype was detected many times. This rearrangement joins TRBV12-5 to TRBJ1-2; 9 bases map to TRBD1. The V segment lost 6 bases and the J segment 11 bases; nucleotides outside the gene matches: 4. This CDR3 is built from 11 residues. Germline V lookup: CDR1 LGHNT, CDR2 FRNRAP. The CDR3 region is CASGRQGVYTF. The DNA for the CDR3 is TGTGCTAGTGGGAGACAGGGGGTTTACACCTTC. Variable domain in full (rest from reference TRBV12-5 and TRBJ1-2): DARVTQTPRHKVTEMGQEVTMRCQPILGHNTVFWYRQTMMQGLELLAYFRNRAPLDDSGMPKDRFSAEMPDATLATLKIQPSEPRDSAVYFCASGRQGVYTFGSGTRLTVV.

Many counts were recorded for this clonotype. V gene TRBV28 combines with J gene TRBJ2-7; D is perhaps TRBD1 (5 bases). Trimming took 6 bases from V and 0 from J, leaving 15 bases between them. The germline V gene encodes CDR1 MDHEN and CDR2 SYDVKM. This CDR3 is 15 amino acids long. In DNA, the CDR3 is TGTGCCAGCAGACCAAGACAGTCCAGCTCCTACGAGCAGTACTTC. This translates into CASRPRQSSSYEQYF.

This clonotype has at least ten counts. This sequence joins TRBV5-1 and TRBJ2-1; tentative D call: TRBD1 (7 bases). V lost 4 bases, J lost 7 bases, and 21 bases lay in between. The CDR3 has 16 amino acids. Germline CDR1 SGHRS, CDR2 YFSETQ. The DNA of the CDR3 is TGCGCCAGCAGCCACTTAGGAGGGGGCGCGGGAAATGAGCAGTTCTTC. It is translated as CASSHLGGGAGNEQFF.

In this sample, this clonotype turned up many times. This chain links TRBV12-3 or TRBV12-4 with TRBJ2-1; D is perhaps TRBD2 (7 bases). The V end lost 0 bases, the J end lost 6 bases, and 12 bases lay between the germline ends. The CDR3 sequence is 15 residues long. The CDR3 region has the DNA TGTGCCAGCAGTTTAGCGGGGGGGCTCGTCAATGAGCAGTTCTTC. It specifies CASSLAGGLVNEQFF.

This clonotype was detected many times. The chain combines TRBV9 with TRBJ1-5, with D unclear. Per germline, CDR1 SGDLS and CDR2 YYNGEE. The CDR3 consists of 15 residues. Trimming removed 0 bases at V and 0 bases at J, with 7 bases between. This CDR3 reads CASSVDPNSNQPQHF. The DNA of the CDR3 is TGTGCCAGCAGCGTAGATCCGAATAGCAATCAGCCCCAGCATTTT.

This clonotype came up many times. The chain is built from TRBV2 and TRBJ2-7; possibly TRBD1 for D (5 bases). The V end was cut by 4 bases, the J end by 6 bases, with 10 bases between. The CDR3 extends over 12 amino acids. Germline V lookup: CDR1 SNHLY, CDR2 FYNNEI. CDR3 residues: CASSVRVREQYF. The CDR3 bases are TGTGCCAGCAGTGTCAGGGTTCGCGAGCAGTACTTC.

This clonotype was counted only a few times. V usage is TRBV7-2 and J usage is TRBJ1-1; D unclear. Deletions cut 4 bases from V and 10 bases from J, with 13 bases between. Germline V gene lookup returns CDR1 SGHTA and CDR2 FQGNSA. The CDR3 covers 12 residues. CDR3 DNA sequence: TGTGCCAGCAGCTCATACCCGATGGGAGCTTTCTTT. This translates into CASSSYPMGAFF.

This clonotype has only a few counts. The chain links TRBV20-1 to TRBJ1-1; TRBD1 aligns across 10 bases. This CDR3 contains 13 residues. Losses at the gene ends were 6 bases for V and 0 bases for J; bases not matched to a gene: 1. In germline, CDR1 is DFQATT, CDR2 SNEGSKA (reference sequence). CDR3: CSAGQGMNTEAFF. The CDR3 DNA sequence: TGCAGTGCGGGACAGGGGATGAACACTGAAGCTTTCTTT.

This clonotype was seen at least ten times. This chain links TRBV12-3 or TRBV12-4 with TRBJ2-7; D might be TRBD1 or TRBD2, each matching 6 bases. The CDR3 is 13 amino acids. V was shortened by 3 bases and J by 7 bases, with 13 bases between the two germline ends. As DNA, the CDR3 is TGTGCCAGCAGTTTTGAAGGGGGAGGTGAGCAGTACTTC. Encoded protein: CASSFEGGGEQYF.

In this sample, this clonotype turned up many times. The CDR3 loop is CASRPRGPPNTQYF. CDR3 DNA: TGTGCCAGCAGACCTAGGGGGCCTCCTAATACGCAGTATTTT. V usage is TRBV28 and J usage is TRBJ2-3; 7 bases are shared with TRBD1. The CDR3 is made up of 14 amino acids. Per germline, CDR1 MDHEN and CDR2 SYDVKM. The J segment lost 7 bases and the V segment lost 6 bases, leaving 10 bases of the junction unmatched.

This clonotype was detected ten times or more. The gene calls are TRBV11-2 and TRBJ1-5, with D possibly matching TRBD1 (6 bases). Germline CDR1 is SGHAT and CDR2 is FQNNGV. This CDR3 spans 16 amino acids. V was trimmed by 2 bases and J by 0 bases, leaving 11 bases between them. The CDR3: CASSLTGTHSNQPQHF. The CDR3 DNA reads TGTGCCAGCAGCTTAACCGGGACACATAGCAATCAGCCCCAGCATTTT.

This clonotype was recorded at least ten times. The rearrangement links TRBV2 to TRBJ1-1, with D perhaps TRBD1 (6 bases). The CDR3 has 15 residues. In germline, CDR1 is SNHLY, CDR2 FYNNEI. The V and J ends lost 2 bases and 1 base respectively, with 11 bases between them. The CDR3 region has the DNA TGTGCCAGCAGTGAATTAAGGGGGGCGAACACTGAAGCTTTCTTT. Residues: CASSELRGANTEAFF.

This clonotype was seen repeatedly, ten times or more. The V and J genes are TRBV6-1 and TRBJ2-2, with 7 bases that match TRBD1. The germline CDR1 and CDR2 sequences are MNHNS and SASEGT. This CDR3 has 15 amino acids. V lost 6 bases, J lost 2 bases, and 6 bases stayed unmatched. CDR3 in amino acids: CASRPGQINTGELFF. CDR3 nucleotides: TGTGCCAGCAGACCGGGACAGATTAACACCGGGGAGCTGTTTTTT.

This clonotype appeared many times. This chain links TRBV5-8 with TRBJ1-1; perhaps TRBD1 as D (6 bases). Trimming took off 1 base at V and 3 bases at J, with 13 bases between the two ends. Looked up from germline, CDR1 is SGHTS and CDR2 is YDEGEE. The CDR3 sequence is 15 residues long. The CDR3 nucleotides read TGTGCCAGCAGCTTGAGCCCAGGGGTCCACACTGAAGCTTTCTTT. Its translation is CASSLSPGVHTEAFF. The full variable domain, rest sourced from reference TRBV5-8 and TRBJ1-1, is EAGVTQSPTHLIKTRGQQATLRCSPISGHTSVYWYQQALGLGLQFLLWYDEGEERNRGNFPPRFSGRQFPNYSSELNVNALELEDSALYLCASSLSPGVHTEAFFGQGTRLTVV.

Many counts were recorded for this clonotype. The chain links TRBV6-1 to TRBJ1-5; a possible D gene is TRBD1 (6 bases). V shed 1 base and J shed 0 bases, with 16 bases lying between them. Germline-derived CDR1 and CDR2 are MNHNS and SASEGT. The CDR3 contains 18 residues. This chain's CDR3 is CASSEGDTAYYSNQPQHF. CDR3 sequence (DNA): TGTGCCAGCAGTGAAGGGGACACGGCCTACTATAGCAATCAGCCCCAGCATTTT.